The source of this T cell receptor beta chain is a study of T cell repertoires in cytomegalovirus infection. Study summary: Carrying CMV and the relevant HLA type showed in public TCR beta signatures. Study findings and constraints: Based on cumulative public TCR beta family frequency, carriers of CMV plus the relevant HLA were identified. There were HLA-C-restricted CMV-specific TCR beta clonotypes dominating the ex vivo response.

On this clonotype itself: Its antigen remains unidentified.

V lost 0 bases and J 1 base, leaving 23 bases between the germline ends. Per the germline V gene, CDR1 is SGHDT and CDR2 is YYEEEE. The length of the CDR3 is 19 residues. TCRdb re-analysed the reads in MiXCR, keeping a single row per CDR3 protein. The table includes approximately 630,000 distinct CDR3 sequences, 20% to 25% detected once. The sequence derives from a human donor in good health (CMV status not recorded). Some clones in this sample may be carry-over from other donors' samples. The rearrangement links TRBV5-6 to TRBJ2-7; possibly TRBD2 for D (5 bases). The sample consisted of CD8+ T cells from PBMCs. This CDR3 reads CASSLARTLSRGVSYEQYF. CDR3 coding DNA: TGTGCCAGCAGCTTGGCCCGGACTCTTTCCCGGGGTGTTTCCTACGAGCAGTACTTC.